This is a list of T cell receptor beta chains from one sample in a study of blood T cell repertoires in COVID-19. Clones were sequenced by immunoSEQ multiplex PCR, and TCRdb holds only the in-frame ones, with some missing. The repertoire includes around 27,000 clones, about 80% of them detected once, and approximately 24% sits in the top ten. Sequencing used peripheral blood. The source is a human donor in a cohort sampled during active COVID-19. Each CDR3 is given with its conserved first and last residue. The D gene is left open where the match is weak. Only some rows state a clone size, as once, few, many or a class for expanded clones.

TRBV4-1,TRBJ2-5,-,-,CASSQVTGGRYQETQYF,TGCGCCAGCAGCCAAGTTACCGGGGGTCGGTACCAAGAGACCCAGTACTTC
TRBV12-3/TRBV12-4,TRBJ1-2,-,-,CASSNGTFYGYTF,TGTGCCAGCAGTAACGGGACATTCTATGGCTACACCTTC
TRBV19,TRBJ1-4,-,medium-sized,CASSPAGTNEKLFF,TGTGCCAGTAGCCCGGCGGGAACTAATGAAAAACTGTTTTTT
TRBV6-5,TRBJ2-1,TRBD2,-,CASSYSSGESYDEQFF,TGTGCCAGCAGTTACTCGAGCGGGGAGAGTTACGATGAGCAGTTCTTC
TRBV21-1,TRBJ1-4,-,-,CASSLRSRGPNEKLFF,TGTGCCAGCAGCCTTCGGTCCAGGGGGCCTAACGAAAAACTGTTTTTT
TRBV7-2,TRBJ2-7,TRBD1,-,CASTTGQGVYEQYF,TGTGCCAGCACTACCGGACAGGGGGTCTACGAGCAGTACTTC
TRBV4-2,TRBJ1-4,-,-,CASSLTTNEKLFF,TGTGCCAGCAGCCTAACAACTAATGAAAAACTGTTTTTT
TRBV3-1/TRBV3-2,TRBJ2-7,-,once,CASSQGYDEQYF,TGTGCCAGCAGCCAAGGCTACGACGAGCAGTACTTC
TRBV21-1,TRBJ1-2,-,once,CASSTPGWHGYTF,TGTGCCAGCAGCACCCCGGGGTGGCATGGCTACACCTTC
TRBV6-5,TRBJ1-5,-,-,CASRGTLSQPQHF,TGTGCCAGCCGGGGGACGTTAAGCCAGCCCCAGCATTTT